The rows below give T cell receptor beta chains drawn from one sample of a study of regulatory T cells in long-lasting Graves disease. TCRdb independently ran MiXCR on the multiplex PCR reads; one entry per CDR3 protein. The data contain more than 450,000 distinct CDR3 sequences, about 17% of them singletons. This same sample was also taken into another study, of T cells in Graves' hyperthyroidism and ophthalmopathy.

Source: peripheral blood mononuclear cells (PBMCs), taken at new diagnosis, from a patient treated with antithyroid drugs. All receptors come from a man between 40 and 49 years old with Graves disease. Both conserved end residues are part of each CDR3. The D gene is left open where the match is weak. Not every row has a clone size; where given, it reads once, few, many or a size class.

TRBJ2-2	.	few	TRBV12-3/TRBV12-4	CASGVANTGELFF	TGTGCCAGCGGGGTTGCGAACACCGGGGAGCTGTTTTTT
TRBJ2-7	TRBD2	many	TRBV10-3	CAISDKFGLAGDEQYF	TGTGCCATCAGTGATAAATTCGGCCTAGCGGGAGACGAGCAGTACTTC
TRBJ2-2	.	.	TRBV5-1	CASSLREPSTGELFF	TGCGCCAGCAGCTTGCGGGAACCCTCGACCGGGGAGCTGTTTTTT
TRBJ2-1	.	once	TRBV27	CASSLSRGRGYNEQFF	TGTGCCAGCAGTTTATCGCGGGGTAGGGGCTACAATGAGCAGTTCTTC
TRBJ1-5	TRBD1	many	TRBV28	CASSLRQGRGNQPQHF	TGTGCCAGCAGTCTACGACAGGGTCGAGGAAATCAGCCCCAGCATTTT
TRBJ2-1	TRBD2	.	TRBV7-2	CASTGLAGLNERFF	TGTGCCAGCACCGGACTAGCGGGCCTTAATGAGCGGTTCTTC
TRBJ1-1	.	few	TRBV15	CATSRGLQGKNTEAFF	TGTGCCACCAGCAGAGGATTACAGGGAAAGAACACTGAAGCTTTCTTT
TRBJ2-6	.	.	TRBV11-2	CASSRTPPVLTF	TGTGCCAGCAGTCGTACCCCGCCCGTCCTGACTTTC
TRBJ1-1	.	many	TRBV12-3/TRBV12-4	CASSLTRANTEAFF	TGTGCCAGCAGTCTAACCAGGGCTAATACTGAAGCTTTCTTT
TRBJ2-5	TRBD2	few	TRBV20-1	CSARAGGGQETQYF	TGCAGTGCTAGGGCGGGAGGAGGCCAAGAGACCCAGTACTTC
TRBJ2-7	TRBD2	many	TRBV7-2	CASSLSSAGAPYEQYF	TGTGCCAGCAGCTTATCGAGCGCGGGAGCCCCCTACGAGCAGTACTTC
TRBJ1-4	.	few	TRBV5-4	CASSLPGGLGEKLFF	TGTGCCAGCAGCCTGCCTGGGGGTCTAGGTGAAAAACTGTTTTTT
TRBJ1-2	TRBD1	many	TRBV5-1	CASSSNTDRAHGYTF	TGCGCCAGCAGCTCGAACACCGACAGGGCGCATGGCTACACCTTC
TRBJ2-5	.	.	TRBV29-1	CSVEDPQGGWETQYF	TGCAGCGTTGAAGATCCCCAGGGAGGATGGGAGACCCAGTACTTC